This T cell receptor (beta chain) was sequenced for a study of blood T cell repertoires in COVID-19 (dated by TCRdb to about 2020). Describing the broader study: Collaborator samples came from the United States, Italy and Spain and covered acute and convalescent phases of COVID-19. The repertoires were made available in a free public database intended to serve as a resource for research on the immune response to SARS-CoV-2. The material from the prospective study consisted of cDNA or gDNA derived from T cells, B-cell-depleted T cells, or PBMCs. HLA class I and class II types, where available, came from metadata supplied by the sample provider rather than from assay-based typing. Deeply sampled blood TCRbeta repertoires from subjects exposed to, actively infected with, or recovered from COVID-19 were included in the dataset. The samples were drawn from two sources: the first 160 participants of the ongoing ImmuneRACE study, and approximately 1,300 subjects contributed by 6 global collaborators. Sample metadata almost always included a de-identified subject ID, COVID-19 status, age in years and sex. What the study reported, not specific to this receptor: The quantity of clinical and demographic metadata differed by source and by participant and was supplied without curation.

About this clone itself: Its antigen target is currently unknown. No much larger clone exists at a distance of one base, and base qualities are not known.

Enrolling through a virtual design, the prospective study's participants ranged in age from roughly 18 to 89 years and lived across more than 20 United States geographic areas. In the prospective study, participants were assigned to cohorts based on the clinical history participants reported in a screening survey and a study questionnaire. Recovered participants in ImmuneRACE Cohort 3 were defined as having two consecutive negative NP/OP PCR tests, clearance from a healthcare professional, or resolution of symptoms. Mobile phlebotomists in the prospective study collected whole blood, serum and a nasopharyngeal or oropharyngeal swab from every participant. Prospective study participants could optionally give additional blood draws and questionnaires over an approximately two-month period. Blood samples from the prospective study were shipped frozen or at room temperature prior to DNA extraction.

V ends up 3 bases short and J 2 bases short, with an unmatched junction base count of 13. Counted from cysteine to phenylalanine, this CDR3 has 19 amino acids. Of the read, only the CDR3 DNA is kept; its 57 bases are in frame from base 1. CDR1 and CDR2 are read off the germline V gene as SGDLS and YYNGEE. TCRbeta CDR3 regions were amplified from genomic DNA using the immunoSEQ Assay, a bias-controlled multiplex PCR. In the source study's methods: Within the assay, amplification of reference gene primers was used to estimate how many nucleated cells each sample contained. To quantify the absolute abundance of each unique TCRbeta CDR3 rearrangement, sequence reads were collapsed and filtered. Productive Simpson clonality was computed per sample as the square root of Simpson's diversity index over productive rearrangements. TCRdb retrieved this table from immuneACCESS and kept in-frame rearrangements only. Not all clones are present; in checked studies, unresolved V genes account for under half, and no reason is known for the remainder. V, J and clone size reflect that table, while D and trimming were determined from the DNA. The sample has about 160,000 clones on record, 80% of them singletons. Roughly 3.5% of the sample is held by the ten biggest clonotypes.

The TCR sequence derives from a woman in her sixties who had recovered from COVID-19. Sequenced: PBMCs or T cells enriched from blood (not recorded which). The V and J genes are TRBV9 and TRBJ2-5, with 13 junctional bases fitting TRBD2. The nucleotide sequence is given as TGTGCCAGCAGCGGTGGACTAGCGGGGGCCTCTGAATTGCAAGAGACCCAGTACTTC. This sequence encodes CASSGGLAGASELQETQYF. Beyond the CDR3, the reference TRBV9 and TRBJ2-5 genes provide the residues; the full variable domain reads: DSGVTQTPKHLITATGQRVTLRCSPRSGDLSVYWYQQSLDQGLQFLIQYYNGEERAKGNILERFSAQQFPDLHSELNLSSLELGDSALYFCASSGGLAGASELQETQYFGPGTRLLVL.